The rows below give T cell receptor beta chains drawn from one sample of a study of radiotherapy plus CTLA-4 blockade in lung cancer. TCRdb keeps only in-frame clones here, not all; method: immunoSEQ multiplex PCR. The table records about 54,000 clones, roughly 84% of them present only once. Source: peripheral blood, taken from a patient treated with radiotherapy plus ipilimumab. These receptors all stem from a human donor with non-small cell lung cancer who had a partial response to radiotherapy plus ipilimumab. CDR3s include the opening cysteine and the closing phenylalanine or tryptophan. D genes are given only for firm matches. Clone size is given for some rows only: seen once, a few or many times, or a class if the clone is expanded.

TRBJ2-7 | TRBV13 | - | 15 | - | TGTGCCAGCAGGCTAGGGGGGGGCCCCGGGGACGAGCAGTACTTC | CASRLGGGPGDEQYF
TRBJ2-1 | TRBV19 | TRBD1 | 18 | - | TGTGCCAGTAGTTACCTAGATACGGGACAGGGCTCCTACAATGAGCAGTTCTTC | CASSYLDTGQGSYNEQFF
TRBJ2-1 | TRBV18 | - | 12 | - | TGTGCCAGCTCACCAGGCCTGCGGGAGCAGTTCTTC | CASSPGLREQFF
TRBJ1-1 | TRBV27 | TRBD1 | 15 | - | TGTGCCAGCAAATTCGGGACAGGTAGGGACACTGAAGCTTTCTTT | CASKFGTGRDTEAFF
TRBJ2-4 | TRBV4-1 | TRBD1 | 18 | - | TGCGCCAGCAGCCAAGGGGACAGGGCATGGTTGGCCAAAAACATTCAGTACTTC | CASSQGDRAWLAKNIQYF
TRBJ1-1 | TRBV6-1 | - | 11 | - | TGTGCCAGCAGACAGGGCGCTGAAGCTTTCTTT | CASRQGAEAFF
TRBJ2-3 | TRBV11-2 | TRBD1 | 16 | - | TGTGCCAGCAGCTCCCTTGACAGGGGGCTCCCAGATACGCAGTATTTT | CASSSLDRGLPDTQYF
TRBJ2-3 | TRBV11-3 | - | 13 | - | TGTGCCAGCAGCTCAAACAGGGTAGATACGCAGTATTTT | CASSSNRVDTQYF
TRBJ2-5 | TRBV7-2 | - | 15 | - | TGTGCCAGCAGCTTGTACTTCACAGGGCAAGAGACCCAGTACTTC | CASSLYFTGQETQYF
TRBJ1-4 | TRBV9 | - | 16 | - | TGTGCCAGCAGCGTAGCTAGCGGGCCGCCTAATGAAAAACTGTTTTTT | CASSVASGPPNEKLFF
TRBJ2-2 | TRBV27 | TRBD2 | 14 | - | TGTGCCAGCAGTGAGACCCGGGGGGGCGGGGAGCTGTTTTTT | CASSETRGGGELFF
TRBJ1-2 | TRBV6-5 | TRBD1 | 16 | - | TGTGCCAGCAGCTACGGACAGGGAACATCTAACTATGGCTACACCTTC | CASSYGQGTSNYGYTF
TRBJ2-1 | TRBV7-8 | TRBD1 | 15 | - | TGTGCCAGCAGCTCCCGGACAGGTTCCTACAATGAGCAGTTCTTC | CASSSRTGSYNEQFF
TRBJ2-3 | TRBV4-2 | - | 17 | - | TGTGCCAGCAGCCAAGGGCCGCAGGACTCTAGCACAGATACGCAGTATTTT | CASSQGPQDSSTDTQYF
TRBJ2-3 | TRBV7-8 | TRBD2 | 15 | - | TGTGCCAGCACCAAGACTAGCGGGGGGGCAGATACGCAGTATTTT | CASTKTSGGADTQYF
TRBJ1-1 | TRBV18 | TRBD1 | 15 | - | TGTGCCAGCTCACGTCCCGGGACAGGGGGCACTGAAGCTTTCTTT | CASSRPGTGGTEAFF
TRBJ1-6 | TRBV5-1 | - | 14 | - | TGCGCCAGCAGCTTGGGCGGTTTCAATTCACCCCTCCACTTT | CASSLGGFNSPLHF
TRBJ2-1 | TRBV13 | TRBD1 | 17 | - | TGTGCCAGCAGCTTAGATCTGGGACAGGGGTACCACAATGAGCAGTTCTTC | CASSLDLGQGYHNEQFF
TRBJ1-6 | TRBV27 | - | 13 | - | TGTGCCAGCAGTTTATCGTTAGTGGAGCACCTCCACTTT | CASSLSLVEHLHF
TRBJ1-6 | TRBV7-9 | - | 15 | - | TGTGCCAGCAGCCGAACCGAATCCCTAAATTCACCCCTCCACTTT | CASSRTESLNSPLHF
TRBJ2-7 | TRBV6-5 | TRBD2 | 14 | few | TGTGCCAGCAGTCCCGGGGGTAGCGGGGACGAGCAGTACTTC | CASSPGGSGDEQYF
TRBJ1-1 | TRBV29-1 | - | 13 | once | TGCAGCGTTGAGCGGCAAACGAACACTGAAGCTTTCTTT | CSVERQTNTEAFF
TRBJ2-7 | TRBV29-1 | - | 12 | - | TGCAGCGTCGGGACAAACTCCTACGAGCAGTACTTC | CSVGTNSYEQYF
TRBJ2-7 | TRBV19 | - | 14 | - | TGTGCCAGTAGCCCGGCTGGACATCCCCACGAGCAGTACTTC | CASSPAGHPHEQYF
TRBJ1-1 | TRBV6-4 | - | 13 | few | TGTGCCAGCAACGACGCGGGCAGGCGTGAAGCTTTCTTT | CASNDAGRREAFF
TRBJ1-2 | TRBV9 | TRBD1 | 14 | - | TGTGCCAGCAGCGGTACAGGGGGCAGGTATGGCTACACCTTC | CASSGTGGRYGYTF
TRBJ1-4 | TRBV4-3 | - | 16 | - | TGCGCCAGCAGCCAAGATCATCAGGGGATTAATGAAAAACTGTTTTTT | CASSQDHQGINEKLFF
TRBJ1-1 | TRBV9 | TRBD1 | 13 | once | TGTGCCAGCAGCTCGGGACAGCACACTGAAGCTTTCTTT | CASSSGQHTEAFF
TRBJ2-2 | TRBV7-2 | - | 17 | - | TGTGCCAGCAGCTTAGGACCCGGGGGATTGAACACCGGGGAGCTGTTTTTT | CASSLGPGGLNTGELFF
TRBJ2-3 | TRBV5-1 | - | 15 | - | TGCGCCAGCAGCTTTGGAGCCCAGCGCACAGATACGCAGTATTTT | CASSFGAQRTDTQYF
TRBJ2-5 | TRBV27 | TRBD2 | 15 | few | TGTGCCAGCAGTTCCGGGACTAGCGATTGGGAGACCCAGTACTTC | CASSSGTSDWETQYF
TRBJ2-2 | TRBV28 | TRBD1 | 14 | - | TGTGCCAGCCGGACCGGGACAGCCACCGGGGAGCTGTTTTTT | CASRTGTATGELFF
TRBJ2-5 | TRBV27 | TRBD2 | 16 | - | TGTGCCAGCAGTTTATCCTCTAGCGGGGGGGCCAAGACCCAGTACTTC | CASSLSSSGGAKTQYF
TRBJ2-2 | TRBV7-9 | - | 11 | once | TGTGCCAGCAGACGTCAGGGGGAGCTGTTTTTT | CASRRQGELFF
TRBJ2-1 | TRBV19 | TRBD2 | 18 | - | TGTGCCAGTAGTATAGATCAGTTTACTAGCGGGGGGGACAATGAGCAGTTCTTC | CASSIDQFTSGGDNEQFF
TRBJ2-5 | TRBV4-2 | TRBD1 | 14 | once | TGTGCCAGCAGCGGCCGGGACAGCCAAGAGACCCAGTACTTC | CASSGRDSQETQYF
TRBJ2-1 | TRBV5-6 | - | 14 | - | TGTGCCAGCAGGAAACTAGTTGAGATCAATGAGCAGTTCTTC | CASRKLVEINEQFF
TRBJ2-1 | TRBV15 | TRBD2 | 16 | - | TGTGCCACCAGCAGAAAAATAGCGGGGGTTAACAATGAGCAGTTCTTC | CATSRKIAGVNNEQFF
TRBJ1-2 | TRBV29-1 | - | 14 | once | TGCAGCGTTGACCCCTCTAATCAGGGTGGGGGCTACACCTTC | CSVDPSNQGGGYTF
TRBJ2-1 | TRBV14 | - | 16 | - | TGTGCCAGCAGCCAGCAAACAGGTAGCTCCTACAATGAGCAGTTCTTC | CASSQQTGSSYNEQFF
TRBJ1-4 | TRBV5-1 | - | 13 | many | TGCGCCAGCAGAGCGGAACCTAATGAAAAACTGTTTTTT | CASRAEPNEKLFF
TRBJ2-7 | TRBV6-5 | TRBD1 | 15 | - | TGTGCCAGCAGTAGAACCGCCGGGGACAGCTACGAGCAGTACTTC | CASSRTAGDSYEQYF